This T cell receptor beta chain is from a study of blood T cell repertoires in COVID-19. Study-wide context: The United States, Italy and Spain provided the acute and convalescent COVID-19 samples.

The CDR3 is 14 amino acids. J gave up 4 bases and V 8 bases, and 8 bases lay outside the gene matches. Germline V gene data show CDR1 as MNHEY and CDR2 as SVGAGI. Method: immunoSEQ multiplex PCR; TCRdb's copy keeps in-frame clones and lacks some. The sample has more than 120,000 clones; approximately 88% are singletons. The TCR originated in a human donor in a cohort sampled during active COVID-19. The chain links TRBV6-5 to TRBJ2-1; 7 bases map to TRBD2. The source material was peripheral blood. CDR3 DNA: TGTGCCAGCCGCCGTGGGGGGGGTTACAATGAGCAGTTCTTC. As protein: CASRRGGGYNEQFF.